One sample yielded the 18 T cell receptor beta chains listed below, sequenced in a study of T cell responses to AZD1222 COVID-19 vaccine. Profiling relied on immunoSEQ multiplex PCR, and the TCRdb table lists in-frame clones only, not all of them. The table records about 140,000 clones, approximately 90% of them present only once. This specimen consisted of peripheral blood, obtained on day 0 of AZD1222 vaccination. The receptors come from an adult in good health.

The gene calls are TRBV5-4 and TRBJ1-3, with D perhaps matching TRBD1 (5 bases). The CDR3 totals 16 residues. Trimming pared 4 bases from V and 0 bases from J, leaving 14 bases between. Germline V gene lookup returns CDR1 SGHNT and CDR2 YYREEE (reference sequence). DNA of the CDR3: TGTGCCAGCAGCCCGATGGGGGTTAGCTCTGGAAACACCATATATTTT. Its protein is CASSPMGVSSGNTIYF.

This rearrangement joins TRBV4-2 to TRBJ2-5; possibly TRBD2 for D (5 bases). The CDR3 has 16 residues. CDR1 is LGHNA, CDR2 YNFKEQ, per germline. Trimming shortened V by 1 base and J by 5 bases, and 17 bases separated the two germline ends. Here the CDR3 DNA reads TGTGCCAGCAGCCAAGTCCAGGAGTTAGTAGCGGAGACCCAGTACTTC. Translation: CASSQVQELVAETQYF.

The CDR3, as DNA: TGTGCCAGCAGTCCGAATACCGTTATGGGCGAGTCCTACAATGAGCAGTTCTTC. This translates into CASSPNTVMGESYNEQFF. The gene calls are TRBV27 and TRBJ2-1; unclear D gene. CDR1 and CDR2 from the germline V gene are MNHEY and SMNVEV (reference sequence). The CDR3 length is 18 residues. The V gene lost 5 bases and the J gene lost 1 base, with 21 bases spanning the gap.

The chain joins TRBV2 to TRBJ2-7; no clear D gene. V was trimmed by 7 bases and J by 6 bases, leaving 7 bases between them. The CDR3 is 10 residues long. Germline V gene sequence: CDR1 SNHLY, CDR2 FYNNEI. This CDR3 is CASTFFEQYF. The CDR3 bases are TGTGCCAGCACCTTCTTCGAGCAGTACTTC.

The chain joins TRBV12-3 or TRBV12-4 to TRBJ2-7; D ambiguous. The CDR3 is made up of 13 amino acids. V was pared by 5 bases and J by 2 bases, with 10 bases between. The CDR3 bases are TGTGCCAGCAGTCCGACATTGCCCTACGAGCAGTACTTC. This encodes CASSPTLPYEQYF.

The gene calls are TRBV2 and TRBJ1-1; D gene uncertain. Trimming took 6 bases from V and 0 from J, leaving 14 bases between them. This CDR3 comprises 15 residues. The germline CDR1 and CDR2 sequences are SNHLY and FYNNEI. The DNA of the CDR3 is TGTGCCAGCAGCAGTAAACCACTGATGAACACTGAAGCTTTCTTT. Its translation is CASSSKPLMNTEAFF.

This rearrangement joins TRBV19 to TRBJ1-4; D is perhaps TRBD1 (5 bases). CDR3 length: 14 amino acids. Germline V gene lookup returns CDR1 LNHDA and CDR2 SQIVND (reference sequence). Trimming removed 1 base from V and 7 bases from J, with 10 bases in between. CDR3 sequence reads: CASSIGGVPEKLFF. DNA for the CDR3: TGTGCCAGTAGTATAGGGGGGGTTCCTGAAAAACTGTTTTTT.

J is TRBJ2-7 and V is TRBV7-2; 8 nucleotides match TRBD2. Losses at the gene ends were 5 bases for V and 4 bases for J; bases not matched to a gene: 10. The germline gives CDR1 SGHTA, CDR2 FQGNSA. CDR3 size: 15 residues. The CDR3 bases are TGTGCCAGCAGCATAGGACTAGCACAACTTTACGAGCAGTACTTC. Protein sequence: CASSIGLAQLYEQYF.

This clone showed up just once. This sequence joins TRBV6-5 and TRBJ1-1, with a weak D call TRBD1 (6 bases). There are 14 residues in the CDR3. CDR1 and CDR2 from the germline V gene are MNHEY and SVGAGI. V lost 5 bases to trimming and J lost 1 base, with 11 bases between them. CDR3 in amino acids: CASSIRGRNTEAFF. CDR3 sequence (DNA): TGTGCCAGCAGTATTAGGGGGAGGAACACTGAAGCTTTCTTT.

The rearrangement links TRBV7-2 to TRBJ2-3; D perhaps matches TRBD2 (6 bases). Trimming left V 1 base short and J 2 bases short, with 16 bases between. The CDR3 has 17 residues. CDR1 and CDR2 from the germline V gene are SGHTA and FQGNSA. The CDR3 DNA follows: TGTGCCAGCAGCTTAGTTGGTGGGAGGACCATCACAGATACGCAGTATTTT. This translates into CASSLVGGRTITDTQYF.

J is TRBJ2-3 and V is TRBV9; no reliable D call. The CDR3 is 18 amino acids. The germline CDR1 and CDR2 sequences are SGDLS and YYNGEE. The V end lost 3 bases, the J end lost 0 bases, and 20 bases lay between the germline ends. DNA of the CDR3: TGTGCCAGCAGCGGACCCCGAGCCCCACATCTAAGCACAGATACGCAGTATTTT. As protein: CASSGPRAPHLSTDTQYF.

This clone was seen a single time. The V call is TRBV2, the J call TRBJ1-6; no firm D call. The CDR3 consists of 15 residues. Germline values: CDR1 SNHLY, CDR2 FYNNEI. Between the trimmed V and J ends, which lost 7 bases and 0 bases, there was a span of 10 bases. CDR3 in amino acids: CASTRSSSYNSPLHF. Here the CDR3 DNA reads TGTGCCAGCACCCGGAGTAGCTCCTATAATTCACCCCTCCACTTT.

This clone was observed once. The gene calls are TRBV5-5 and TRBJ1-2; 9 positions match TRBD1. Per the germline V gene, CDR1 is SGHKS and CDR2 is YYEKEE (reference sequence). CDR3 length: 17 amino acids. Germline trimming cut 5 bases from V and 2 bases from J; bases unmatched to any gene: 13. CDR3 nucleotides: TGTGCCAGCAGATCACAGGGGGCAGGCCTGGGAAACTATGGCTACACCTTC. Residues: CASRSQGAGLGNYGYTF.

The chain uses TRBV12-3 or TRBV12-4 and TRBJ2-1, with 7 bases that match TRBD2. CDR3 length: 13 residues. V was clipped by 10 bases and J by 7 bases; unmatched bases: 10. The CDR3 DNA sequence: TGTGCCACTTCTAGCGGAGGAGGTAATGAGCAGTTCTTC. Translated, it gives CATSSGGGNEQFF.

This rearrangement joins TRBV18 to TRBJ2-1, with 8 bases matching TRBD2. The germline V gene has CDR1 KGHSH and CDR2 LQKENI. After removal of 4 bases from V and 0 bases from J, the junction contained 5 bases not matched to a gene. The CDR3 runs 16 residues. CDR3 in amino acids: CASSRQRESSYNEQFF. The CDR3 nucleotides read TGTGCCAGCTCACGCCAGCGGGAGAGCTCCTACAATGAGCAGTTCTTC.

V and J are TRBV28 and TRBJ1-4; D call uncertain. V dropped 9 bases and J dropped 4 bases, with 9 bases sitting between them. CDR1 is MDHEN and CDR2 is SYDVKM in the germline V gene. The CDR3 runs to 12 residues. The CDR3 here is CASRRINEKLFF. The CDR3 DNA follows: TGTGCCAGTCGTCGGATTAATGAAAAACTGTTTTTT.

This chain's CDR3 is CASSSHALGGQGPYEQYF. In DNA, the CDR3 is TGCGCCAGCAGCTCCCATGCGCTCGGGGGACAGGGACCCTACGAGCAGTACTTC. The chain joins TRBV5-1 to TRBJ2-7, with 9 bases lining up with TRBD1. From germline, CDR1 is SGHRS and CDR2 YFSETQ. Trimming removed 3 bases from V and 2 bases from J; junction bases left unmatched: 15. There are 18 residues in the CDR3.

CDR3 DNA: TGTGCCAGCTCACCAGTTCGGGGGGGTGTCCAAGAGACCCAGTACTTC. Its protein is CASSPVRGGVQETQYF. V and J are TRBV18 and TRBJ2-5, with TRBD2 matching 8 bases. This CDR3 region has 16 residues. CDR1 and CDR2 from the germline V gene are KGHSH and LQKENI. Trimming cost V 2 bases and J 1 base; bases outside gene matches: 6.